Listed below are T cell receptor beta chains from one sample, sequenced in a study of blood T cell repertoires in COVID-19. Produced via immunoSEQ multiplex PCR; TCRdb's table is partial and in-frame only. The sample shows 300,000 to 400,000 clones, 85% of them seen only once. Sequencing was done on a sample of PBMCs or T cells enriched from blood (not recorded which). These receptors all come from a woman aged 25 to 39 who had been exposed to COVID-19. The CDR3 runs from the conserved cysteine through the conserved F or W. A D gene is named only where the DNA matches it firmly. Size is omitted from some rows. Given values are once, few, many or a class for expanded clones.

D gene,J gene,V gene,clone size,CDR3 length,CDR3 DNA,CDR3 protein
.,TRBJ2-3,TRBV19,.,16,TGTGCCAGTAGTATATTGCACAGCCCATACACAGATACGCAGTATTTT,CASSILHSPYTDTQYF
TRBD1,TRBJ2-7,TRBV5-1,.,15,TGCGCCAGCAGCTTGATTGGACAGGGGGCTTACGAGCAGTACTTC,CASSLIGQGAYEQYF
.,TRBJ1-6,TRBV6-5,.,14,TGTGCCAGCAGTTACGGGCTGTATAATTCACCCCTCCACTTT,CASSYGLYNSPLHF
TRBD2,TRBJ2-7,TRBV29-1,.,15,TGCAGCGTTCGACTAGCGGGAGGGAGGTCGTACGAGCAGTACTTC,CSVRLAGGRSYEQYF
TRBD1,TRBJ2-5,TRBV27,.,14,TGTGCCAGCAGTCTAGGACAGGGCGATGGGGCCCAGTACTTC,CASSLGQGDGAQYF
.,TRBJ2-7,TRBV5-1,.,13,TGCGCCAGCTCTGGACTCCAATCCTACGAGCAGTACTTC,CASSGLQSYEQYF
TRBD1,TRBJ2-2,TRBV19,.,13,TGTGCCAGTAGGAGACAGGGGACCGGGGAGCTGTTTTTT,CASRRQGTGELFF
.,TRBJ1-1,TRBV9,.,13,TGTGCCAGCAGCCCCCGACAGGACACTGAAGCTTTCTTT,CASSPRQDTEAFF
TRBD1,TRBJ1-2,TRBV2,.,13,TGTGCCAGCACTAAGGGGGCTGACTATGGCTACACCTTC,CASTKGADYGYTF
.,TRBJ1-1,TRBV28,.,15,TGTGCCAGCAGCCCTCGCCGGGGACAGAACACTGAAGCTTTCTTT,CASSPRRGQNTEAFF
.,TRBJ2-1,TRBV6-1,.,16,TGTGCCAGCAGTGTAAAGGTTGACCGACATTACAATGAGCAGTTCTTC,CASSVKVDRHYNEQFF
.,TRBJ2-6,TRBV7-3,.,16,TGTGCCAGCAGCTTAACGCCGGTCTCTGGGGCCAACGTCCTGACTTTC,CASSLTPVSGANVLTF
TRBD2,TRBJ2-5,TRBV18,.,15,TGTGCCAGCTCGACGGTGACTAGCGGACAAGAGACCCAGTACTTC,CASSTVTSGQETQYF
TRBD1,TRBJ1-4,TRBV5-1,.,18,TGCGCCAGCAGCCTGGGGACAGGGGTTATACTAACTAATGAAAAACTGTTTTTT,CASSLGTGVILTNEKLFF
.,TRBJ2-3,TRBV9,.,16,TGTGCCAGCAGCCCACGACTCGATCCTAGCACAGATACGCAGTATTTT,CASSPRLDPSTDTQYF
TRBD1,TRBJ1-1,TRBV7-9,few,17,TGTGCCAGCAGAAAAATGGACAGGGGGCTGTCGGTCACTGAAGCTTTCTTT,CASRKMDRGLSVTEAFF
TRBD2,TRBJ2-7,TRBV7-2,once,17,TGTGCCAGCAGCCAGAGACTAGCGGGGGGAACATCCTACGAGCAGTACTTC,CASSQRLAGGTSYEQYF
TRBD2,TRBJ2-7,TRBV27,.,17,TGTGCCAGCAGTCATGGACTAGCGGGAGTTATTCCCTACGAGCAGTACTTC,CASSHGLAGVIPYEQYF
TRBD2,TRBJ2-5,TRBV10-1,.,13,TGCGCCAGCAGTCGGACTAGGGGAGAGACCCAGTACTTC,CASSRTRGETQYF
TRBD2,TRBJ2-2,TRBV7-9,.,16,TGTGCCAGCACCCCACTAGCGGGAGGGAGCACCGGGGAGCTGTTTTTT,CASTPLAGGSTGELFF
TRBD2,TRBJ2-2,TRBV5-1,.,15,TGCGCCAGCACCACAAGCGGGAGTAACACCGGGGAGCTGTTTTTT,CASTTSGSNTGELFF
.,TRBJ2-1,TRBV25-1,.,14,TGTGCCAGCAGTGAATTTGGGGAGTACAATGAGCAGTTCTTC,CASSEFGEYNEQFF
TRBD2,TRBJ2-3,TRBV4-2,.,15,TGTGCCAGCAGGTACACTAGCGGGGGGCTAAATACGCAGTATTTT,CASRYTSGGLNTQYF
TRBD2,TRBJ2-1,TRBV7-9,few,17,TGTGCCAGCAGCTACCAACTAGCGTCTCTTTCTACGAATGAGCAGTTCTTC,CASSYQLASLSTNEQFF
TRBD1,TRBJ2-5,TRBV19,.,15,TGTGCCAGTAGTCCGCGGGACAGGGGAGTAGAGACCCAGTACTTC,CASSPRDRGVETQYF
TRBD1,TRBJ1-4,TRBV3-1/TRBV3-2,.,15,TGTGCCAGCAGCCAAGGTACAGGGGCACATGAAAAACTGTTTTTT,CASSQGTGAHEKLFF
TRBD1,TRBJ1-1,TRBV6-5,.,11,TGTGCCAGCTCGGACAGGGCTGAAGCTTTCTTT,CASSDRAEAFF
TRBD1,TRBJ2-2,TRBV9,.,16,TGTGCCAGCAGCCCGACACAGGGGGACGATCCCGGGGAGCTGTTTTTT,CASSPTQGDDPGELFF
TRBD1,TRBJ1-2,TRBV7-9,.,16,TGTGCCAGCAGCTTGACAGCCGGGACAGGAGGATATGGCTACACCTTC,CASSLTAGTGGYGYTF
TRBD1,TRBJ1-1,TRBV10-3,.,13,TGTGCCATCAGTGAGTCAGGTCAGGGGGCGGCTTTCTTT,CAISESGQGAAFF
.,TRBJ2-5,TRBV28,.,16,TGTGCCAGCAGTTTTAGGTCGGGCAGGGTAACAGAGACCCAGTACTTC,CASSFRSGRVTETQYF
.,TRBJ2-7,TRBV3-1/TRBV3-2,.,16,TGTGCCAGCAGCCAGCGAACAGGGCAGGGTACCTACGAGCAGTACTTC,CASSQRTGQGTYEQYF
TRBD1,TRBJ1-1,TRBV9,.,13,TGTGCCAGCAGCGAGGGGGCATTCACTGAAGCTTTCTTT,CASSEGAFTEAFF
TRBD2,TRBJ2-1,TRBV6-5,.,15,TGTGCCAGCAGGATACGACTAGCGGGGAATAATGAGCAGTTCTTC,CASRIRLAGNNEQFF
.,TRBJ2-5,TRBV12-3/TRBV12-4,.,13,TGTGCCAGCACTCGTCAGGGGTGGGAGACCCAGTACTTC,CASTRQGWETQYF
TRBD1,TRBJ1-1,TRBV19,.,15,TGTGCCAGTACCCTTGGGGGGACAGGCAACACTGAAGCTTTCTTT,CASTLGGTGNTEAFF
.,TRBJ1-4,TRBV6-4,.,14,TGTGCCAGCAGTGAGACCCAGGGGAATGAAAAACTGTTTTTT,CASSETQGNEKLFF
.,TRBJ1-1,TRBV3-1/TRBV3-2,.,15,TGTGCCAGCAGCTTCGTCAGGTTCCCGGGGACTGAAGCTTTCTTT,CASSFVRFPGTEAFF
.,TRBJ1-1,TRBV12-3/TRBV12-4,.,11,TGTGCCAGCAGTTTACGGGGTAGAGCTTTCTTT,CASSLRGRAFF
.,TRBJ1-2,TRBV12-3/TRBV12-4,few,13,TGTGCCAGCAGTTTAAAACAGAAGTATGGCTACACCTTC,CASSLKQKYGYTF
.,TRBJ1-1,TRBV18,.,14,TGTGCCAGCTCACCGGGACACATGAACACTGAAGCTTTCTTT,CASSPGHMNTEAFF
TRBD1,TRBJ1-2,TRBV5-5,once,14,TGTGCCAGCAGCTTTGGACAGGGGGCAACGGGCTACACCTTC,CASSFGQGATGYTF
TRBD1,TRBJ2-7,TRBV10-3,.,15,TGTGCCATCAGTGAGCCGGGACAGGGATTGGGGGAGCAGTACTTC,CAISEPGQGLGEQYF
.,TRBJ2-7,TRBV27,.,15,TGTGCCAGCAGTTTTCGGCTTTCTGGACTTTACGAGCAGTACTTC,CASSFRLSGLYEQYF
.,TRBJ2-2,TRBV5-4,.,13,TGTGCCAGCAGCTTGTGGGCCACCGGGGAGCTGTTTTTT,CASSLWATGELFF
.,TRBJ2-5,TRBV4-2,.,15,TGTGCCAGCAGCCAAGGGTCAGCCCTCAGGGAGACCCAGTACTTC,CASSQGSALRETQYF
TRBD2,TRBJ2-7,TRBV13,.,15,TGTGCCAGCACCGAAGCTAAGCGGGAGGCCTACGAGCAGTACTTC,CASTEAKREAYEQYF
TRBD1,TRBJ2-7,TRBV7-8,.,11,TGTGCCAGCAGCCGCTCCGGGACAGGACACTTC,CASSRSGTGHF
.,TRBJ2-2,TRBV5-1,.,15,TGCGCCAGCAGGCTGGGACAAGGGAACACCGGGGAGCTGTTTTTT,CASRLGQGNTGELFF